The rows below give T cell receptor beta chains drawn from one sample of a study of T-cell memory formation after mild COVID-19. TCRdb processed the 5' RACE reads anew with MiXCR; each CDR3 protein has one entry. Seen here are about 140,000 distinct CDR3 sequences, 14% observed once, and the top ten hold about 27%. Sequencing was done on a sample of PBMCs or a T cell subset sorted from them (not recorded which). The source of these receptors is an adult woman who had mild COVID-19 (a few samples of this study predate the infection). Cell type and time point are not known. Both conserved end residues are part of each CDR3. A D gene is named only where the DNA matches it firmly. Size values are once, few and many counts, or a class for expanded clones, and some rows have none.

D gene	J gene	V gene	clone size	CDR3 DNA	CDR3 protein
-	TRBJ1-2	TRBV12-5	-	TGTGCTAGTGGTTTGGGAACAGGGTCCTATGGCTACACCTTC	CASGLGTGSYGYTF
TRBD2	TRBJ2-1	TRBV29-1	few	TGCAGCGTTGACCTAGCGGGGGCTGGCTCCTACAATGAGCAGTTCTTC	CSVDLAGAGSYNEQFF
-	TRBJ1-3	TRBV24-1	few	TGTGCCACCAGTGATCCGGGCGGAAACACCATATATTTT	CATSDPGGNTIYF
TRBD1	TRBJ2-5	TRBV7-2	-	TGTGCCAGCAGCTTAGTCGGCAGGGGGCAGAAAGAGACCCAGTACTTC	CASSLVGRGQKETQYF
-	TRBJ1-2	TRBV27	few	TGTGCCAGCAGTAATCAGGGCTCCGATGGCTACACCTTC	CASSNQGSDGYTF
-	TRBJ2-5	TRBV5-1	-	TGCGCCAGCGGGGCCTTCGGGGGGCAGGAGACCCAGTACTTC	CASGAFGGQETQYF
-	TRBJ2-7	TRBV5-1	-	TGCGCCAGCAGCTTGGGCGTCAGGGAGGAGACGGTCGAGCAGTACTTC	CASSLGVREETVEQYF
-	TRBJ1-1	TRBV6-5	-	TGTGCCAGCGGCCATATGGCACGGACTGAAGCTTTCTTT	CASGHMARTEAFF
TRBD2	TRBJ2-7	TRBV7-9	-	TGTGCCAGCAGCGGGATAGGACTAGCGGGGGACTCCTACGAGCAGTACTTC	CASSGIGLAGDSYEQYF
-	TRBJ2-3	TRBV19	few	TGTGCCAGTAGTACATTGGGACCGACAGATACGCAGTATTTT	CASSTLGPTDTQYF
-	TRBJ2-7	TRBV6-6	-	TGTGCCAGCAGTTACACCGGAGCTCACGAGCAGTACTTC	CASSYTGAHEQYF